Here is one T cell receptor (beta chain) with its context. In the original workflow: Reference gene primer amplification gave nucleated cell count estimates. The table came from immunoSEQ multiplex PCR; TCRdb's copy has only in-frame clones and leaves some out. V and J calls and clone size are those listed in that table; D and trimming were worked out from the DNA. The sample carries about 220,000 clones, 75% to 90% recorded once. These data originate in a study of blood T cell repertoires in COVID-19. The CDR3 covers 18 residues. The junction had 9 bases not matched to a gene; V was cut back by 0 bases and J by 1 base. Germline CDR1 and CDR2: SGHTA and FQGNSA.

The receptor comes from a woman in her 70s with COVID-19, enrolled during active disease. The chain employs TRBV7-2 and TRBJ2-7; 10 bases fit TRBD2. The sample taken for sequencing was peripheral blood. CDR3 in amino acids: CASSLASRSLAGSYEQYF. The CDR3 DNA is TGTGCCAGCAGCTTAGCAAGCAGGTCACTAGCGGGATCCTACGAGCAGTACTTC.